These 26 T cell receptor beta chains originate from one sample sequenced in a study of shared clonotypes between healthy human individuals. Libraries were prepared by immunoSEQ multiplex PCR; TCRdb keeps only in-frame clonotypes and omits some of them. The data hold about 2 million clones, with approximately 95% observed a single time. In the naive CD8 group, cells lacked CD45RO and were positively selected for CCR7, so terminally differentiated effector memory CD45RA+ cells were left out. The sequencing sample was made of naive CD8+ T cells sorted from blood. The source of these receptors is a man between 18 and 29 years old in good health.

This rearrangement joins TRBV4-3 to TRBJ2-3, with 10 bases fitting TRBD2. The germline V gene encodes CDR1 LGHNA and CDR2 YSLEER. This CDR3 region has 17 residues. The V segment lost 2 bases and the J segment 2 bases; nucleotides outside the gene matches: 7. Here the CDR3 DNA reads TGCGCCAGCAGCCAATCGACTAGCGGGCTATCCACAGATACGCAGTATTTT. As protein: CASSQSTSGLSTDTQYF.

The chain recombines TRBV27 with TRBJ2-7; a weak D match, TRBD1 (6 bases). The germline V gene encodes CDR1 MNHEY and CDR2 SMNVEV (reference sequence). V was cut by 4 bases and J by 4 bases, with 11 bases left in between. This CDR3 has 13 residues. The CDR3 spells CASSYATGYEQYF. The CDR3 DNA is TGTGCCAGCAGTTACGCTACAGGGTACGAGCAGTACTTC.

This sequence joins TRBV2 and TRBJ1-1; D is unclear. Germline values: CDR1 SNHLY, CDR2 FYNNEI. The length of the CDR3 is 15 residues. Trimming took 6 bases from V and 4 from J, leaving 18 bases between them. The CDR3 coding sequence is TGTGCCAGCAGGGCAGGACTCAATAAGGGCACTGAAGCTTTCTTT. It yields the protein CASRAGLNKGTEAFF.

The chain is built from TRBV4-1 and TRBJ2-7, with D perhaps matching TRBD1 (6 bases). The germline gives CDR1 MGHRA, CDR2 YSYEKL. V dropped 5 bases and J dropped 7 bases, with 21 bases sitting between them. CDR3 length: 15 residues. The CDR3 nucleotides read TGCGCCAGCAGCACCATACAGAGACAGGAAAGAGAGCAGTACTTC. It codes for CASSTIQRQEREQYF.

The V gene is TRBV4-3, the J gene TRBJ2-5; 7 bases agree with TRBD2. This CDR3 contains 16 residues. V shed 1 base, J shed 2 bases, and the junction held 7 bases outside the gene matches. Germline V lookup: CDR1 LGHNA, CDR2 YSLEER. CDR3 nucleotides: TGCGCCAGCAGCCAAGGACTTAGCGGGTATCAAGAGACCCAGTACTTC. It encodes CASSQGLSGYQETQYF.

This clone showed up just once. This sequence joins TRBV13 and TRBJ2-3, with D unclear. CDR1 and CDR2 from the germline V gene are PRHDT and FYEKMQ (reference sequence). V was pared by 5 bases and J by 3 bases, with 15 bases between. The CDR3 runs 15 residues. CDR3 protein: CASSGTPLATDTQYF. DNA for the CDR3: TGTGCCAGCAGCGGTACTCCCCTCGCTACAGATACGCAGTATTTT.

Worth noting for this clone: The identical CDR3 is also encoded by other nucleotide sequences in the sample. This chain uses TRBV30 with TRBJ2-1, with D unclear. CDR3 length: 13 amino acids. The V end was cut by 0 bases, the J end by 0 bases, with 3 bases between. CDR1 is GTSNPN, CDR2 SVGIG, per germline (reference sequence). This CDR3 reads CAWSVPSYNEQFF. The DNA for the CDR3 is TGTGCCTGGAGTGTACCCTCCTACAATGAGCAGTTCTTC.

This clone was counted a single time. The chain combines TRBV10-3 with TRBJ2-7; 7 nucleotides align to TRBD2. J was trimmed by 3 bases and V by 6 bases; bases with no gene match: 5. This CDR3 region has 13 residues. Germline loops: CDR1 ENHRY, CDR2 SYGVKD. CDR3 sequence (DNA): TGTGCCATCAGATTAACTAGCGACTACGAGCAGTACTTC. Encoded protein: CAIRLTSDYEQYF.

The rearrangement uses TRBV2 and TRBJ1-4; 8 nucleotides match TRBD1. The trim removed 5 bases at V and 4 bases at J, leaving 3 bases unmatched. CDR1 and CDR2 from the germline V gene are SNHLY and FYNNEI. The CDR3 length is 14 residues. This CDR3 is CASSLTGDNEKLFF. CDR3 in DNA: TGTGCCAGCAGTTTGACAGGGGATAATGAAAAACTGTTTTTT.

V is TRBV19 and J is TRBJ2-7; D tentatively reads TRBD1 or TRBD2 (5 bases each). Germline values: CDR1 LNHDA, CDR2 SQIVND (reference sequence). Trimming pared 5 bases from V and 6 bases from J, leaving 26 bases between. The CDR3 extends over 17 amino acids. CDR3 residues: CASSSLSDATFGGEQYF. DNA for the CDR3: TGTGCCAGTAGTTCGCTGTCAGATGCTACATTTGGGGGCGAGCAGTACTTC.

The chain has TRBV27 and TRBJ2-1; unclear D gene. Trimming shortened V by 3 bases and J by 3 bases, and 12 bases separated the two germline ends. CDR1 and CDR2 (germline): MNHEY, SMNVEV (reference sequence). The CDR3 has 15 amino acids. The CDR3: CASSLVDRGYNEQFF. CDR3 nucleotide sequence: TGTGCCAGCAGTTTGGTGGACCGAGGCTACAATGAGCAGTTCTTC.

CDR3 protein: CASSLERPEQYF. In DNA, the CDR3 is TGTGCCAGCAGCTTAGAGCGGCCCGAGCAGTACTTC. V and J are TRBV7-9 and TRBJ2-7; D may be TRBD2 (5 bases). V was pared by 1 base and J by 6 bases, with 7 bases between. CDR1 and CDR2 from the germline V gene are SEHNR and FQNEAQ (reference sequence). The CDR3 contains 12 residues. Full variable domain (remainder filled in from reference TRBV7-9 and TRBJ2-7): DTGVSQNPRHKITKRGQNVTFRCDPISEHNRLYWYRQTLGQGPEFLTYFQNEAQLEKSRLLSDRFSAERPKGSFSTLEIQRTEQGDSAMYLCASSLERPEQYFGPGTRLTVT.

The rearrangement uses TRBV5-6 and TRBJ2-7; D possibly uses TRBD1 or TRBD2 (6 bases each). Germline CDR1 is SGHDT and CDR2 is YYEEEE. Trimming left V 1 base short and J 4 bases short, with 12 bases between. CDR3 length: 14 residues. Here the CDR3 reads CASSLWGARYEQYF. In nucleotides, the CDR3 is TGTGCCAGCAGCTTGTGGGGGGCGCGTTACGAGCAGTACTTC. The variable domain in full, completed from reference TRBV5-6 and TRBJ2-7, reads DAGVTQSPTHLIKTRGQQVTLRCSPKSGHDTVSWYQQALGQGPQFIFQYYEEEERQRGNFPDRFSGHQFPNYSSELNVNALLLGDSALYLCASSLWGARYEQYFGPGTRLTVT.

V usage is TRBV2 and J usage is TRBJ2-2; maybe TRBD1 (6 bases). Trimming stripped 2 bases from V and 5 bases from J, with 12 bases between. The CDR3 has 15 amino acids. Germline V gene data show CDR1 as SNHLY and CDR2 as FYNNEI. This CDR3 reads CASSERAGVTGELFF. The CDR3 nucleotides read TGTGCCAGCAGTGAAAGGGCAGGGGTTACCGGGGAGCTGTTTTTT.

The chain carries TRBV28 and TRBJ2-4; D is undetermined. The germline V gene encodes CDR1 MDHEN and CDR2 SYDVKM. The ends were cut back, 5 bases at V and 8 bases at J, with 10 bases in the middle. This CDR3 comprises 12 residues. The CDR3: CASSPAADIQYF. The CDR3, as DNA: TGTGCCAGCAGTCCCGCCGCAGACATTCAGTACTTC.

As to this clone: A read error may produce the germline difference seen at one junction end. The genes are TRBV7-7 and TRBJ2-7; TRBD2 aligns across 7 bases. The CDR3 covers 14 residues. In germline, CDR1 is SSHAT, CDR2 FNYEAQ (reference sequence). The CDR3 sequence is CASSLGGSSDEQYF. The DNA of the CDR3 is TGTGCTAGCAGCTTAGGCGGGAGTAGTGACGAGCAGTACTTC.

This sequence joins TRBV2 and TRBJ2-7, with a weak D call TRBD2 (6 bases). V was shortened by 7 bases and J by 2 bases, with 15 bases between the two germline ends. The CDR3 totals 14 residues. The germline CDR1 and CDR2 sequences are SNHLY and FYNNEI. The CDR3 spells CASKSRDSTYEQYF. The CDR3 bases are TGTGCCAGCAAATCCCGGGACTCAACCTACGAGCAGTACTTC.

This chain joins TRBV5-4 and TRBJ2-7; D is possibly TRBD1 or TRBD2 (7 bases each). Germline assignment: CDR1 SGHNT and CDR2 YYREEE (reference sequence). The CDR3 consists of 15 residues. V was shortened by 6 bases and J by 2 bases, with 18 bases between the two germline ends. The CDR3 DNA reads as TGTGCCAGCACCTCAGGGGGGACTACACCCTACGAGCAGTACTTC. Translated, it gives CASTSGGTTPYEQYF. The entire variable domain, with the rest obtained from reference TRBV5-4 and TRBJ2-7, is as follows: ETGVTQSPTHLIKTRGQQVTLRCSSQSGHNTVSWYQQALGQGPQFIFQYYREEENGRGNFPPRFSGLQFPNYSSELNVNALELDDSALYLCASTSGGTTPYEQYFGPGTRLTVT.

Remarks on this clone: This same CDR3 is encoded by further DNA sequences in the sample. For the CDR3, the DNA is TGTGCCAGCAGCCTTGGGACAGGCTACGAGCAGTACTTC. Translated, it gives CASSLGTGYEQYF. V is TRBV11-2 and J is TRBJ2-7; 8 nucleotides line up with TRBD1. Unmatched junction bases numbered 3, after V lost 5 bases and J lost 3 bases. CDR3 length: 13 amino acids. CDR1 SGHAT and CDR2 FQNNGV come from the germline V gene.

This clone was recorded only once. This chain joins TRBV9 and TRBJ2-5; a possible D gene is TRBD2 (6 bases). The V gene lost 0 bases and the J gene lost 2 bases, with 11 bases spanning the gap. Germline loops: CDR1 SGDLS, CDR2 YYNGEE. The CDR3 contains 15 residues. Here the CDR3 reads CASSVDLARQETQYF. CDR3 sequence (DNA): TGTGCCAGCAGCGTAGACCTAGCGAGACAAGAGACCCAGTACTTC.

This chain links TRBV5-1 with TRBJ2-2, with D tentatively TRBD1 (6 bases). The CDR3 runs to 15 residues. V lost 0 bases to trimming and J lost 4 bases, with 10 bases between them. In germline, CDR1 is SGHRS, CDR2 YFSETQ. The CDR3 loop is CASSLETGVTGELFF. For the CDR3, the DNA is TGCGCCAGCAGCTTGGAGACAGGAGTCACCGGGGAGCTGTTTTTT.

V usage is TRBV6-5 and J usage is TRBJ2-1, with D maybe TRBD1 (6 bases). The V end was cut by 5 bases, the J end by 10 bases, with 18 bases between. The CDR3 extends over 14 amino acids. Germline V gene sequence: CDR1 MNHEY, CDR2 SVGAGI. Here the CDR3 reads CASSEPGQPIEQFF. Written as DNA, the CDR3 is TGTGCCAGCAGTGAACCGGGACAACCCATAGAGCAGTTCTTC.

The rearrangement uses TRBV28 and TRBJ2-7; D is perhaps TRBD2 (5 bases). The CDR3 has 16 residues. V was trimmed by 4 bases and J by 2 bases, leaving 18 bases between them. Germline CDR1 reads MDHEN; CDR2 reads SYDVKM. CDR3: CASSSPGLLATYEQYF. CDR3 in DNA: TGTGCCAGCAGTTCCCCTGGACTGCTAGCCACCTACGAGCAGTACTTC.

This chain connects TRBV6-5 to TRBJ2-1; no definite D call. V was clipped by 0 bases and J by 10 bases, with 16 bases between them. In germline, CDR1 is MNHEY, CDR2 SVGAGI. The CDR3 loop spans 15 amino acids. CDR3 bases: TGTGCCAGCAGTTACTCGATAGGCGTTCTTCGGGAGCAGTTCTTC. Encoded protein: CASSYSIGVLREQFF.

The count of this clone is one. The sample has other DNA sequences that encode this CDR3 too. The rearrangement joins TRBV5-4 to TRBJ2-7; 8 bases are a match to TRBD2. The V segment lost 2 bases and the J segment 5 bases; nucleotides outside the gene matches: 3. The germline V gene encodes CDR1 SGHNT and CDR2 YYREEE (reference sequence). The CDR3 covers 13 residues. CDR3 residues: CASSFRGGDEQYF. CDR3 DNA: TGTGCCAGCAGCTTCCGGGGGGGCGACGAGCAGTACTTC.

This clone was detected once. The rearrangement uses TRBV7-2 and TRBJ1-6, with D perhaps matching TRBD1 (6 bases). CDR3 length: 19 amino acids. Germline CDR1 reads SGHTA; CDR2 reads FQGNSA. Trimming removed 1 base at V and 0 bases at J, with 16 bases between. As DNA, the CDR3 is TGTGCCAGCAGCTTAGTGTCACAGGGACTAAGCTCCTATAATTCACCCCTCCACTTT. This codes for CASSLVSQGLSSYNSPLHF.